A few counts support the clone carrying this T cell receptor (beta chain). The CDR3 has 21 residues. Trimming removed 4 bases from V and 0 bases from J; junction bases left unmatched: 16. The germline gives CDR1 KGHSH, CDR2 LQKENI. These data come from a study of T cell repertoires in cytomegalovirus infection. TCRdb processed the reads anew with MiXCR; each CDR3 protein has one entry. There are 170,000 or so distinct CDR3 sequences in the sample; about a sixth occur only once, and roughly a quarter lies in the top ten. The chain is built from TRBV18 and TRBJ2-1, with TRBD2 matching 12 bases. Sequenced material: CD8+ T cells from PBMCs. The clonotype originates from a human donor in good health (CMV status not recorded). Some clones in this sample may be carry-over from other donors' samples. This chain's CDR3 is CASSRGLLAGGLQSSYNEQFF. CDR3 in DNA: TGTGCCAGCTCACGGGGCTTACTAGCGGGGGGCCTCCAGAGCTCCTACAATGAGCAGTTCTTC.